This T cell receptor beta chain was sequenced for a study of control samples from healthy donors and cancer patients. The CDR3 sequence is 16 residues long. The ends were cut back, 5 bases at V and 3 bases at J, with 19 bases in the middle. Germline loops: CDR1 SGHTA, CDR2 FQGTGA. TCRdb's table, derived via immunoSEQ multiplex PCR, lists solely in-frame clones and lacks some. The table includes 170,000 or so clones, 85% to 95% detected once. Material for sequencing was blood. The sequence was collected from a woman between 18 and 29 years old in good health. The chain recombines TRBV7-3 with TRBJ1-2; D possibly corresponds to TRBD1 (5 bases). The CDR3 sequence: CASSPGGTRQHYGYTF. CDR3 sequence (DNA): TGTGCCAGCAGCCCTGGGGGTACCAGACAGCACTATGGCTACACCTTC.